A selection of T cell receptor beta chains follows, all from one sample in a study of blood T cell repertoires in COVID-19. Profiled with immunoSEQ multiplex PCR; TCRdb holds only in-frame clones, not every one. The table lists under 200,000 clones, about nine tenths of them singletons. Sample: peripheral blood. Receptors originate from a man between 18 and 29 years old with active or convalescent COVID-19. CDR3s include the opening cysteine and the closing phenylalanine or tryptophan. The D gene is left open where the match is weak. Only some rows state a clone size, as once, few, many or a class for expanded clones.

j_gene	abundance	v_gene	d_gene	CDR3aa	CDR3nt
TRBJ1-1	-	TRBV18	-	CASSPQGWAAFF	TGTGCCAGCTCACCACAGGGGTGGGCGGCTTTCTTT
TRBJ1-6	-	TRBV30	TRBD1	CAWSQGASSYNSPLHF	TGTGCCTGGAGCCAGGGGGCTAGCTCCTATAATTCACCCCTCCACTTT
TRBJ1-5	-	TRBV7-4	TRBD1	CASSPWTGERGQPQHF	TGTGCCAGCAGCCCATGGACAGGGGAGCGTGGACAGCCCCAGCATTTT
TRBJ1-3	-	TRBV6-5	TRBD1	CASSYSGQRGNTIYF	TGTGCCAGCAGTTACTCGGGACAGCGGGGGAACACCATATATTTT
TRBJ2-1	-	TRBV6-1	-	CASSELLAEQFF	TGTGCCAGCAGTGAATTGCTAGCAGAACAGTTCTTC
TRBJ2-2	-	TRBV27	-	CASSLSALNPGELFF	TGTGCCAGCAGTTTATCTGCGCTGAACCCCGGGGAGCTGTTTTTT
TRBJ1-1	-	TRBV6-2/TRBV6-3	-	CASSLGQNPFF	TGTGCCAGCAGTTTAGGACAGAACCCTTTCTTT
TRBJ2-1	-	TRBV4-3	-	CASSQDRRREQFF	TGCGCCAGCAGCCAAGATCGGAGGCGTGAGCAGTTCTTC
TRBJ1-2	-	TRBV27	-	CASSLSPGQNYGYTF	TGTGCCAGCAGTTTATCTCCAGGCCAGAACTATGGCTACACCTTC
TRBJ2-3	-	TRBV4-1	TRBD2	CASSQVGLAQADTQYF	TGCGCCAGCAGCCAAGTCGGACTAGCACAAGCAGATACGCAGTATTTT
TRBJ2-3	-	TRBV21-1	-	CASSKGSAGGGSTQYF	TGTGCCAGCAGCAAGGGGTCGGCGGGGGGAGGTTCCACGCAGTATTTT
TRBJ1-2	-	TRBV7-8	TRBD1	CASSLADRGFGYTF	TGTGCCAGCAGCTTAGCGGACAGGGGGTTTGGCTACACCTTC
TRBJ2-1	-	TRBV7-2	-	CASSIDRTYNEQFF	TGTGCCAGCAGCATCGACAGGACCTACAATGAGCAGTTCTTC
TRBJ2-7	few	TRBV27	-	CASSSRSYEQYF	TGTGCCAGCAGTTCTCGGAGCTACGAGCAGTACTTC
TRBJ1-2	-	TRBV30	-	CAWSPGAPEGYTF	TGTGCCTGGAGCCCCGGAGCGCCTGAAGGCTACACCTTC
TRBJ1-4	-	TRBV19	-	CASSIVTPMGNEKLFF	TGTGCCAGTAGTATAGTAACCCCCATGGGCAATGAAAAACTGTTTTTT
TRBJ2-7	-	TRBV2	-	CASRRGWSEQYF	TGTGCCAGCAGACGGGGGTGGAGCGAGCAGTACTTC
TRBJ1-1	-	TRBV19	-	CASSIPGAVAFF	TGTGCCAGTAGTATACCCGGAGCTGTCGCTTTCTTT
TRBJ2-3	once	TRBV2	TRBD1	CASSGGTGFYTDTQYF	TGTGCCAGCAGTGGGGGGACAGGTTTTTACACAGATACGCAGTATTTT
TRBJ2-1	once	TRBV6-5	TRBD1	CASRDRGTYNEQFF	TGTGCCAGCCGAGACAGGGGAACCTACAATGAGCAGTTCTTC
TRBJ2-1	-	TRBV10-2	-	CASNGFGRDEQFF	TGCGCCAGCAACGGATTTGGGCGGGATGAGCAGTTCTTC
TRBJ2-5	once	TRBV19	-	CASSIGLVEKETQYF	TGTGCCAGTAGTATTGGCCTAGTTGAGAAAGAGACCCAGTACTTC
TRBJ1-2	-	TRBV5-1	-	CASSLGGESYGYTF	TGCGCCAGCAGCTTGGGGGGGGAGTCCTATGGCTACACCTTC
TRBJ2-3	-	TRBV28	-	CASSYLVSRDTQYF	TGTGCCAGCAGTTATTTGGTTAGTCGGGATACGCAGTATTTT
TRBJ2-3	-	TRBV18	TRBD1	CASSPRGHNTDTQYF	TGTGCCAGCTCACCAAGGGGGCATAACACAGATACGCAGTATTTT
TRBJ1-3	-	TRBV5-1	TRBD1	CASSFSGQTSSGNTIYF	TGCGCCAGCAGCTTCTCGGGACAGACGAGCTCTGGAAACACCATATATTTT
TRBJ2-2	-	TRBV12-5	-	CASGLVLNPQSITGELFF	TGTGCTAGTGGTTTGGTCTTAAACCCCCAGTCAATCACCGGGGAGCTGTTTTTT
TRBJ2-1	-	TRBV3-1/TRBV3-2	-	CASRRDSSYNEQFF	TGTGCCAGCCGGCGGGATAGCTCCTACAATGAGCAGTTCTTC
TRBJ2-1	-	TRBV2	TRBD2	CASSVGGYYNEQFF	TGTGCCAGCAGTGTCGGGGGGTACTACAATGAGCAGTTCTTC
TRBJ2-1	-	TRBV5-1	TRBD1	CASSLGTGITYNEQFF	TGCGCCAGCAGCCTGGGGACAGGGATCACCTACAATGAGCAGTTCTTC
TRBJ2-2	-	TRBV4-2	TRBD2	CASSQDLADTGELFF	TGTGCCAGCAGCCAAGACCTAGCGGATACCGGGGAGCTGTTTTTT
TRBJ1-1	-	TRBV6-6	-	CASSGGGGFEAFF	TGTGCCAGCAGCGGCGGGGGCGGTTTTGAAGCTTTCTTT
TRBJ2-3	-	TRBV9	-	CASSPIQSGTQYF	TGTGCCAGCAGCCCGATTCAGAGCGGGACGCAGTATTTT
TRBJ1-2	-	TRBV4-1	TRBD1	CASSPGQENIYGYTF	TGCGCCAGCAGCCCTGGACAGGAAAACATCTATGGCTACACCTTC
TRBJ2-7	-	TRBV6-5	-	CASRKQGDEQYF	TGTGCCAGCAGGAAACAGGGTGACGAGCAGTACTTC
TRBJ2-7	-	TRBV6-2/TRBV6-3	TRBD2	CASSYSLAAPYEQYF	TGTGCCAGCAGTTACTCGCTAGCGGCTCCCTACGAGCAGTACTTC
TRBJ1-2	-	TRBV18	-	CASSPLASNYGYTF	TGTGCCAGCTCACCACTCGCCAGTAACTATGGCTACACCTTC
TRBJ2-3	-	TRBV9	-	CASSVVGLISTDTQYF	TGTGCCAGCAGCGTAGTGGGCCTGATAAGCACAGATACGCAGTATTTT
TRBJ2-6	-	TRBV9	-	CASSVAVAGSGANVLTF	TGTGCCAGCAGCGTAGCGGTCGCAGGCTCTGGGGCCAACGTCCTGACTTTC
TRBJ1-1	-	TRBV7-2	-	CASSLAIAGLAEAFF	TGTGCCAGCAGCTTAGCGATAGCGGGACTGGCTGAAGCTTTCTTT
TRBJ2-1	-	TRBV2	-	CASRSNLGGVIDEQFF	TGTGCCAGCAGGTCCAATTTGGGGGGTGTCATCGATGAGCAGTTCTTC
TRBJ2-7	-	TRBV21-1	-	CAKTSGSYEQYF	TGTGCCAAAACAAGCGGGTCCTACGAGCAGTACTTC
TRBJ1-5	-	TRBV6-5	-	CASRRDANSNQPQHF	TGTGCCAGCAGACGAGATGCAAATAGCAATCAGCCCCAGCATTTT
TRBJ2-7	-	TRBV7-9	TRBD1	CASSSGTGGGEQYF	TGTGCCAGCAGCTCAGGGACAGGGGGCGGCGAGCAGTACTTC
TRBJ1-5	-	TRBV4-2	-	CASSQDQGNNQPQHF	TGTGCCAGCAGCCAAGATCAGGGGAACAATCAGCCCCAGCATTTT
TRBJ2-1	-	TRBV9	-	CASSVVAGPYNEQFF	TGTGCCAGCAGCGTAGTGGCGGGCCCCTACAATGAGCAGTTCTTC
TRBJ1-2	-	TRBV5-6	-	CASSLARGGYGYTF	TGTGCCAGCAGCTTGGCGAGGGGGGGCTATGGCTACACCTTC
TRBJ2-1	-	TRBV10-3	-	CAISEEDYHNEQFF	TGTGCCATCAGTGAGGAGGACTACCACAATGAGCAGTTCTTC